The rows below give T cell receptor beta chains drawn from one sample of a study of T cells in Graves' hyperthyroidism and ophthalmopathy. MiXCR, applied by TCRdb to the multiplex PCR reads, yields one record per CDR3 protein. This table has approximately 410,000 distinct CDR3 sequences, roughly an eighth appearing once. Sequences were obtained from blood. The source of these receptors is a woman aged 18-35 years with Graves' hyperthyroidism. The CDR3 runs from the conserved cysteine through the conserved F or W. Each record gives: D gene, J gene, V gene, CDR3 length, clone size, CDR3 DNA, CDR3 protein. D genes are given only for firm matches. Not every row has a clone size; where given, it reads once, few, many or a size class.

.	TRBJ2-7	TRBV12-5	15	many	TGTGCTAGTGGTCCCCCCCGGGGCAGCCTCTACGAGCAGTACTTC	CASGPPRGSLYEQYF
.	TRBJ2-1	TRBV5-1	17	many	TGCGCCAGCAGCTGGGGGGCAGTAGGTAGCGGGTACAATGAGCAGTTCTTC	CASSWGAVGSGYNEQFF
TRBD1	TRBJ2-4	TRBV7-2	13	many	TGTGCCAGCAGCTCCGGGACAGAGAACATTCAGTACTTC	CASSSGTENIQYF
.	TRBJ1-1	TRBV27	14	many	TGTGCCAGCAGTGCAGCGACAGGGAACACTGAAGCTTTCTTT	CASSAATGNTEAFF
TRBD2	TRBJ2-5	TRBV20-1	14	.	TGCAGTGCGGAGAGACTAGCGGGAGAAGAGACCCAGTACTTC	CSAERLAGEETQYF
TRBD1	TRBJ2-1	TRBV19	14	.	TGTGCCAGTAGTGGGGACAGGGAGTTCAATGAGCAGTTCTTC	CASSGDREFNEQFF
.	TRBJ2-7	TRBV4-1	15	few	TGCGCCAGCAGCCAACATGGCAGCCAGTCCATCGAGCAGTACTTC	CASSQHGSQSIEQYF
.	TRBJ2-7	TRBV7-8	13	many	TGTGCCAGCAGCACGATGAGGGCCTACGAGCAGTACTTC	CASSTMRAYEQYF
TRBD1	TRBJ2-7	TRBV11-1	17	few	TGTGCCGGCAGCTTAATAAAGTCAGGACAGGCGACCTACGAGCAGTACTTC	CAGSLIKSGQATYEQYF
.	TRBJ1-5	TRBV5-1	14	many	TGCGCCAGCAGCTTGGACAGCAGGGATCAGCCCCAGCATTTT	CASSLDSRDQPQHF
TRBD2	TRBJ2-1	TRBV27	14	.	TGTGCCAGCAGTTTAGCGGGAGGGCAGAATGAGCAGTTCTTC	CASSLAGGQNEQFF
.	TRBJ2-1	TRBV12-3/TRBV12-4	15	many	TGTGCCAGCAGTTTTAGGCGTAACTCCTACAATGAGCAGTTCTTC	CASSFRRNSYNEQFF
TRBD2	TRBJ2-7	TRBV5-1	16	.	TGCGCCAGCAGTTCCTCCGGGACTAGCGGGGGGGACGAGCAGTACTTC	CASSSSGTSGGDEQYF
TRBD2	TRBJ2-7	TRBV9	15	many	TGTGCCAGCAGCGCATACGGTAGCGGGAGTGGCGAGCAGTACTTC	CASSAYGSGSGEQYF